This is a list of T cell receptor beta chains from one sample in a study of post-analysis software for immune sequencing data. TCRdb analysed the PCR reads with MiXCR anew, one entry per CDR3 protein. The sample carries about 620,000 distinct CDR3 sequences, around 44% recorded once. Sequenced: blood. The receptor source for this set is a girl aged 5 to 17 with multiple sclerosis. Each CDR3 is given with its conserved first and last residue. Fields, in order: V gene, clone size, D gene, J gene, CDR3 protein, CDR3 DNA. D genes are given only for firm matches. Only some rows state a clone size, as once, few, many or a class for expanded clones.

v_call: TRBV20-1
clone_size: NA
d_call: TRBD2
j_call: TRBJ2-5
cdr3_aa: CSATPGGAGETQYF
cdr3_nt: TGCAGTGCTACACCCGGGGGGGCCGGAGAGACCCAGTACTTC

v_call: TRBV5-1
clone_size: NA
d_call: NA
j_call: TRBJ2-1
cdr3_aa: CASSLTGGSINEQFF
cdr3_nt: TGCGCCAGCAGCTTAACGGGGGGCTCAATCAATGAGCAGTTCTTC

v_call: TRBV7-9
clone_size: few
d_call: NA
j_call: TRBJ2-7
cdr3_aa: CASSRDRTYEQYF
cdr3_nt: TGTGCCAGCAGCCGGGACCGGACCTACGAGCAGTACTTC

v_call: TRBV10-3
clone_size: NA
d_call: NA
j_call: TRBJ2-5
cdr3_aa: CAISGGGAGRETQYF
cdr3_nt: TGTGCCATCAGTGGGGGGGGGGCAGGCCGAGAGACCCAGTACTTC

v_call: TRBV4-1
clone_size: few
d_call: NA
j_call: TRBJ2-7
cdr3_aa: CASSHASEDLYEQYF
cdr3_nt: TGCGCCAGCAGCCACGCCTCGGAGGACCTTTACGAGCAGTACTTC

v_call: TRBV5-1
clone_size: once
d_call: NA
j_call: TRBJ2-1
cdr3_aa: CASSSTGMSSYNEQFF
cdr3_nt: TGCGCCAGCAGTTCGACAGGTATGAGCTCCTACAATGAGCAGTTCTTC

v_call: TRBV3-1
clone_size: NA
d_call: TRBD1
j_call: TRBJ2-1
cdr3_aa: CASTRGQGTYNEQFF
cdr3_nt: TGTGCCAGCACCAGGGGGCAGGGCACCTACAATGAGCAGTTCTTC

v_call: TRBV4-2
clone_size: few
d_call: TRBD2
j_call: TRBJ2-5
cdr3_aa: CASSPLLAGDPETQYF
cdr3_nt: TGTGCCAGCAGCCCCCTCCTAGCGGGGGACCCCGAGACCCAGTACTTC

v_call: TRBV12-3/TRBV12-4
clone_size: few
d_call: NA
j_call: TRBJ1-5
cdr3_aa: CASTQDGINQPQHF
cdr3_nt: TGTGCCAGCACCCAGGACGGCATCAATCAGCCCCAGCATTTT

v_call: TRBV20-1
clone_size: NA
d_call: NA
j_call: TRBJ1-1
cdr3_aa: CSAPRQNTEAFF
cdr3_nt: TGCAGTGCTCCACGACAGAACACTGAAGCTTTCTTT

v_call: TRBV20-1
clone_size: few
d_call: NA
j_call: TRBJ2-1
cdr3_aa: CSARDRGRVLLGEQFF
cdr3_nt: TGCAGTGCTAGAGATCGGGGTAGGGTCCTCCTGGGGGAGCAGTTCTTC

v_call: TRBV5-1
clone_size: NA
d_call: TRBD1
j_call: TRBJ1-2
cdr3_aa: CASSLSGTVANYGYTF
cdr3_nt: TGCGCCAGCAGCTTGAGCGGGACAGTAGCTAACTATGGCTACACCTTC

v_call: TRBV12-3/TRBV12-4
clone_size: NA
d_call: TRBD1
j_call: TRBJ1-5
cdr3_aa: CASNRRGAGNQPQHF
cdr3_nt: TGTGCCAGCAACCGCAGGGGGGCAGGCAATCAGCCCCAGCATTTT

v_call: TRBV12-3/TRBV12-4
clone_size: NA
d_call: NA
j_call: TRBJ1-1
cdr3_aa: CASSPNLNSEAFF
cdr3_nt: TGTGCCAGCAGCCCGAATCTGAACTCTGAAGCTTTCTTT

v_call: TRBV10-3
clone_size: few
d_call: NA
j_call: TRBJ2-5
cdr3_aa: CAISELAGQETQYF
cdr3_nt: TGTGCCATCAGCGAACTAGCAGGGCAAGAGACCCAGTACTTC

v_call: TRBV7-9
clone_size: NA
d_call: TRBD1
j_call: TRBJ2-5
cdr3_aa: CASSQTGAEKTQYF
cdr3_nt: TGTGCCAGCAGCCAGACAGGGGCCGAGAAGACCCAGTACTTC

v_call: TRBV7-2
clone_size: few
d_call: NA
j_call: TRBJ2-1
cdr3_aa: CASSFGGTTYNEQFF
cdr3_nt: TGTGCCAGCAGCTTTGGGGGGACCACCTACAATGAGCAGTTCTTC

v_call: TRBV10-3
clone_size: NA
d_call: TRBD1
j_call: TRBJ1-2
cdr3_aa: CATRQGDYGYTF
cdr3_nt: TGTGCCACTCGACAGGGCGACTATGGCTACACCTTC

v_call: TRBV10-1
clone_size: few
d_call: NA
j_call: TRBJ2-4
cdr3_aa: CASTFRAKSGIQYF
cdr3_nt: TGCGCCAGCACCTTTCGGGCCAAAAGCGGCATTCAGTACTTC

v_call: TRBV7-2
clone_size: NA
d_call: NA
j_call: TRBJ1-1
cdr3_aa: CASSSYRQNTEAFF
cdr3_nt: TGTGCCAGCAGCTCGTACAGGCAGAACACTGAAGCTTTCTTT

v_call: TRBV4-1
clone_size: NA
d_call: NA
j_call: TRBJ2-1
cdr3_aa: CASSRSRENEQFF
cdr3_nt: TGCGCCAGCAGCCGAAGCCGGGAAAATGAGCAGTTCTTC

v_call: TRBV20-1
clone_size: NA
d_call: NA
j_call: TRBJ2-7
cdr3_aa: CSARVFGTETYEQYF
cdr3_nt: TGCAGTGCTAGAGTATTTGGAACGGAAACCTACGAGCAGTACTTC

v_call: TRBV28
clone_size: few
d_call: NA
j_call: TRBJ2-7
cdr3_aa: CASRLARGPMIFYEQYF
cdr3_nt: TGTGCCAGCAGACTGGCCAGGGGACCAATGATCTTCTACGAGCAGTACTTC

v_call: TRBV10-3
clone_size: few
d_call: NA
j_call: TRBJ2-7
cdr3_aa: CAINIGSSYEQYF
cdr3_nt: TGTGCCATCAACATCGGCAGCTCCTACGAGCAGTACTTC

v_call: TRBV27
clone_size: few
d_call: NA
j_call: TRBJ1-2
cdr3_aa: CASSLKGEGYGYTF
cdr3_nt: TGTGCCAGCAGTTTAAAGGGGGAAGGCTATGGCTACACCTTC

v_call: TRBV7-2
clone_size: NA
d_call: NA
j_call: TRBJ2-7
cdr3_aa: CASSESGTVTYEQYF
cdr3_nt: TGTGCCAGCAGCGAATCCGGGACGGTGACCTACGAGCAGTACTTC

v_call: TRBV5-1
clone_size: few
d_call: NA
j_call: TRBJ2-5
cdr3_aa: CASSMGGPRETQYF
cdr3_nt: TGCGCCAGCAGCATGGGCGGACCCCGAGAGACCCAGTACTTC

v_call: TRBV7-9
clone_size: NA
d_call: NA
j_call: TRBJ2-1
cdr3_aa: CASSSPGAGVSSYNEQFF
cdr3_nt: TGTGCCAGCAGCTCCCCAGGGGCGGGAGTGAGCTCCTACAATGAGCAGTTCTTC

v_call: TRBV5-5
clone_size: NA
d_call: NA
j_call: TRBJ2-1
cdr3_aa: CASRGEPRANNEQFF
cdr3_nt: TGTGCCAGCCGAGGGGAGCCGAGGGCTAACAATGAGCAGTTCTTC

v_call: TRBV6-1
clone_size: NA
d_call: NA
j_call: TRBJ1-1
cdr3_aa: CASSMGRGTEAFF
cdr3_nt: TGTGCCAGCAGTATGGGCAGGGGAACTGAAGCTTTCTTT

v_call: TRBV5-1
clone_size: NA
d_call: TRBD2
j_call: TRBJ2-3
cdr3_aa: CASSLQNAQRGLPDTQYF
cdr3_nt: TGCGCCAGCAGCTTGCAGAACGCTCAGCGGGGCCTGCCAGATACGCAGTATTTT

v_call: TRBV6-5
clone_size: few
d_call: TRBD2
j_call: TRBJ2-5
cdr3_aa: CASSYSLAAGETQYF
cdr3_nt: TGTGCCAGCAGTTACTCACTAGCGGCTGGTGAGACCCAGTACTTC